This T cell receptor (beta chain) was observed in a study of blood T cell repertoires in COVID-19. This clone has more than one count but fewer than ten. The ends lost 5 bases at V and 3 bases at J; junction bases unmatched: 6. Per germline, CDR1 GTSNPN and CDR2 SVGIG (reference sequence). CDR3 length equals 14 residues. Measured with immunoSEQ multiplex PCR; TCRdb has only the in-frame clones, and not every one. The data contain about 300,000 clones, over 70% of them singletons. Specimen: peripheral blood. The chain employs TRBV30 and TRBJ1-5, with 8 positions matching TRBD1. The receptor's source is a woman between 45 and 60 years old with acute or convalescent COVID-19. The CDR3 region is CAWHTGGNNQPQHF. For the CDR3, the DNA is TGTGCCTGGCATACAGGGGGAAACAATCAGCCCCAGCATTTT.